This is a list of T cell receptor beta chains from one sample in a study of T cells in tuberculosis. Some clones are missing from TCRdb's copy, which holds only in-frame ones; the method was immunoSEQ multiplex PCR. The data contain roughly 35,000 clones, 80% to 95% of them singletons. The sequenced material came from PBMCs. Receptor source: a donor between 10 and 29 years old with latent tuberculosis or without tuberculosis infection. CDR3s include the opening cysteine and the closing phenylalanine or tryptophan. Each record gives: CDR3 protein, CDR3 DNA, V gene, clone size, J gene, D gene. A D gene is named only where the DNA matches it firmly. Where a row states a size, it is once, few, many or the class of an expanded clone; other rows omit it.

CDR3aa: CASSPPTRGAGNTIYF; CDR3nt: TGTGCCAGCTCGCCTCCGACCAGGGGTGCTGGAAACACCATATATTTT; v_gene: TRBV18; abundance: .; j_gene: TRBJ1-3; d_gene: .
CDR3aa: CASRASGFYNEQFF; CDR3nt: TGCGCCAGCAGGGCCAGCGGGTTTTACAATGAGCAGTTCTTC; v_gene: TRBV5-1; abundance: .; j_gene: TRBJ2-1; d_gene: .
CDR3aa: CASSPDPHTTGNTIYF; CDR3nt: TGTGCCAGCAGCCCAGACCCACATACTACTGGAAACACCATATATTTT; v_gene: TRBV9; abundance: .; j_gene: TRBJ1-3; d_gene: .
CDR3aa: CASSQLQGASDTQYF; CDR3nt: TGTGCCAGCAGCCAACTACAGGGGGCCTCAGATACGCAGTATTTT; v_gene: TRBV7-6; abundance: .; j_gene: TRBJ2-3; d_gene: TRBD1
CDR3aa: CASSVSAGNTDTQYF; CDR3nt: TGTGCCAGCAGCGTATCGGCCGGGAACACAGATACGCAGTATTTT; v_gene: TRBV9; abundance: .; j_gene: TRBJ2-3; d_gene: .
CDR3aa: CASSLTSGAYEQYF; CDR3nt: TGTGCCAGCAGTCTTACCTCAGGGGCGTACGAGCAGTACTTC; v_gene: TRBV27; abundance: .; j_gene: TRBJ2-7; d_gene: .
CDR3aa: CASSPTVTSRAVGEQFF; CDR3nt: TGTGCCAGCAGCCCCACCGTGACTAGTCGCGCGGTGGGTGAGCAGTTCTTC; v_gene: TRBV11-2; abundance: .; j_gene: TRBJ2-1; d_gene: .
CDR3aa: CASSSFATNEKLFF; CDR3nt: TGTGCCAGCAGCTCCTTCGCAACTAATGAAAAACTGTTTTTT; v_gene: TRBV7-9; abundance: once; j_gene: TRBJ1-4; d_gene: .
CDR3aa: CASSRSGGGHNEQFF; CDR3nt: TGTGCCAGCAGTAGGTCGGGCGGGGGGCACAATGAGCAGTTCTTC; v_gene: TRBV7-9; abundance: .; j_gene: TRBJ2-1; d_gene: TRBD2
CDR3aa: CASSPGQGTSIYF; CDR3nt: TGTGCCAGCAGTCCCGGACAGGGCACGTCCATATATTTT; v_gene: TRBV28; abundance: .; j_gene: TRBJ1-3; d_gene: TRBD1
CDR3aa: CASSPPGGLAGYNEQFF; CDR3nt: TGTGCCAGCTCACCACCGGGGGGACTAGCGGGCTACAATGAGCAGTTCTTC; v_gene: TRBV18; abundance: .; j_gene: TRBJ2-1; d_gene: TRBD2
CDR3aa: CASSPLAGGLYEQYF; CDR3nt: TGTGCCAGTAGTCCCCTAGCGGGGGGGCTCTACGAGCAGTACTTC; v_gene: TRBV19; abundance: once; j_gene: TRBJ2-7; d_gene: TRBD2
CDR3aa: CSVEVSRGTEAFF; CDR3nt: TGCAGCGTTGAAGTTTCCAGAGGGACTGAAGCTTTCTTT; v_gene: TRBV29-1; abundance: .; j_gene: TRBJ1-1; d_gene: .
CDR3aa: CASSFQGTGNTIYF; CDR3nt: TGCGCCAGCAGCTTCCAGGGGACTGGAAACACCATATATTTT; v_gene: TRBV5-1; abundance: .; j_gene: TRBJ1-3; d_gene: .
CDR3aa: CASSFTTSPPETQYF; CDR3nt: TGTGCCAGCAGCTTCACGACTAGTCCTCCAGAGACCCAGTACTTC; v_gene: TRBV7-2; abundance: .; j_gene: TRBJ2-5; d_gene: .
CDR3aa: CASSPRSPPEQYF; CDR3nt: TGTGCCAGCTCACCGAGGAGCCCCCCGGAGCAGTACTTC; v_gene: TRBV18; abundance: .; j_gene: TRBJ2-7; d_gene: .
CDR3aa: CASSQEGGTAYEQYF; CDR3nt: TGCGCCAGCAGCCAAGAGGGAGGCACCGCCTACGAGCAGTACTTC; v_gene: TRBV4-1; abundance: .; j_gene: TRBJ2-7; d_gene: .
CDR3aa: CASRQRTVYEQYF; CDR3nt: TGTGCCAGCAGGCAGAGGACAGTCTACGAGCAGTACTTC; v_gene: TRBV28; abundance: .; j_gene: TRBJ2-7; d_gene: .
CDR3aa: CASSVDRGPTGELFF; CDR3nt: TGTGCCAGCAGTGTGGACAGGGGGCCCACCGGGGAGCTGTTTTTT; v_gene: TRBV6-4; abundance: .; j_gene: TRBJ2-2; d_gene: TRBD1
CDR3aa: CASSLESGRRNTEAFF; CDR3nt: TGTGCCAGCAGCTTAGAATCTGGGAGGAGGAACACTGAAGCTTTCTTT; v_gene: TRBV7-2; abundance: .; j_gene: TRBJ1-1; d_gene: .
CDR3aa: CASSLGGTANYGYTF; CDR3nt: TGTGCCAGCAGCTTAGGGGGGACAGCTAACTATGGCTACACCTTC; v_gene: TRBV7-3; abundance: .; j_gene: TRBJ1-2; d_gene: TRBD1
CDR3aa: CASSDIGRRTDTQYF; CDR3nt: TGTGCCAGCAGTGATATCGGGAGGAGGACAGATACGCAGTATTTT; v_gene: TRBV6-1; abundance: .; j_gene: TRBJ2-3; d_gene: TRBD2
CDR3aa: CASSPKTGGPNNEQFF; CDR3nt: TGTGCCAGCAGCCCCAAGACAGGGGGTCCGAACAATGAGCAGTTCTTC; v_gene: TRBV7-8; abundance: .; j_gene: TRBJ2-1; d_gene: TRBD1
CDR3aa: CASSIAGVAGYYEQYF; CDR3nt: TGTGCCAGTAGTATAGCGGGAGTAGCGGGGTACTACGAGCAGTACTTC; v_gene: TRBV19; abundance: .; j_gene: TRBJ2-7; d_gene: TRBD2
CDR3aa: CASSEGQGSDTQYF; CDR3nt: TGTGCCAGCAGTGAGGGGCAGGGTTCGGATACGCAGTATTTT; v_gene: TRBV6-4; abundance: .; j_gene: TRBJ2-3; d_gene: .
CDR3aa: CASSERMNTEAFF; CDR3nt: TGTGCCAGCAGCGAGAGGATGAACACTGAAGCTTTCTTT; v_gene: TRBV7-3; abundance: .; j_gene: TRBJ1-1; d_gene: .
CDR3aa: CASKEKGDSNQPQHF; CDR3nt: TGCGCCAGCAAAGAAAAAGGGGATAGCAATCAGCCCCAGCATTTT; v_gene: TRBV5-1; abundance: .; j_gene: TRBJ1-5; d_gene: .
CDR3aa: CASTRDRPSGANVLTF; CDR3nt: TGTGCCAGCACTAGGGACAGACCCTCTGGGGCCAACGTCCTGACTTTC; v_gene: TRBV5-4; abundance: .; j_gene: TRBJ2-6; d_gene: TRBD1
CDR3aa: CASSEYSVYEQYF; CDR3nt: TGTGCCAGCAGTGAGTACAGTGTCTACGAGCAGTACTTC; v_gene: TRBV25-1; abundance: .; j_gene: TRBJ2-7; d_gene: .
CDR3aa: CASSLTIRADYGYTF; CDR3nt: TGTGCCAGCAGCTTGACGATCAGGGCAGACTATGGCTACACCTTC; v_gene: TRBV5-5; abundance: few; j_gene: TRBJ1-2; d_gene: .
CDR3aa: CASSPLTGNQETQYF; CDR3nt: TGTGCCAGCAGCCCACTGACAGGGAACCAAGAGACCCAGTACTTC; v_gene: TRBV28; abundance: once; j_gene: TRBJ2-5; d_gene: TRBD1
CDR3aa: CASSISLNTEAFF; CDR3nt: TGTGCCAGTAGTATATCCTTGAACACTGAAGCTTTCTTT; v_gene: TRBV19; abundance: .; j_gene: TRBJ1-1; d_gene: .
CDR3aa: CASSLRGLNTEAFF; CDR3nt: TGTGCCAGCAGTTTAAGGGGGCTGAACACTGAAGCTTTCTTT; v_gene: TRBV28; abundance: .; j_gene: TRBJ1-1; d_gene: TRBD1
CDR3aa: CASSLSWRQFF; CDR3nt: TGTGCCAGCAGTTTATCTTGGAGGCAGTTCTTC; v_gene: TRBV2; abundance: once; j_gene: TRBJ2-1; d_gene: .
CDR3aa: CASSLADRGSYEQYF; CDR3nt: TGTGCCAGCAGTTTAGCTGACAGGGGCTCCTACGAGCAGTACTTC; v_gene: TRBV6-5; abundance: .; j_gene: TRBJ2-7; d_gene: TRBD1
CDR3aa: CASWGGRQLRGTF; CDR3nt: TGTGCCAGCTGGGGGGGGAGGCAGTTACGAGGCACCTTC; v_gene: TRBV28; abundance: .; j_gene: TRBJ1-2; d_gene: .
CDR3aa: CASIPGTGIASEQYF; CDR3nt: TGTGCCAGCATCCCAGGGACAGGGATCGCGAGCGAGCAGTACTTC; v_gene: TRBV5-4; abundance: .; j_gene: TRBJ2-7; d_gene: TRBD1
CDR3aa: CASSLSLPGGGEQYF; CDR3nt: TGTGCCAGCAGCTTATCTCTTCCAGGGGGCGGCGAGCAGTACTTC; v_gene: TRBV7-2; abundance: .; j_gene: TRBJ2-7; d_gene: TRBD1
CDR3aa: CASIGQGLDYGYTF; CDR3nt: TGTGCCAGCATAGGGCAGGGGCTGGACTATGGCTACACCTTC; v_gene: TRBV2; abundance: .; j_gene: TRBJ1-2; d_gene: .
CDR3aa: CASSFVLGAWQPQHF; CDR3nt: TGTGCCAGTAGTTTTGTTCTGGGGGCTTGGCAGCCCCAGCATTTT; v_gene: TRBV19; abundance: .; j_gene: TRBJ1-5; d_gene: .
CDR3aa: CASSLVWTGQGYNEQFF; CDR3nt: TGTGCCAGCAGCTTAGTCTGGACGGGACAGGGGTACAATGAGCAGTTCTTC; v_gene: TRBV7-8; abundance: .; j_gene: TRBJ2-1; d_gene: TRBD1
CDR3aa: CASSFPLAGNYEQYF; CDR3nt: TGTGCCAGCAGTTTTCCCCTAGCGGGGAACTACGAGCAGTACTTC; v_gene: TRBV28; abundance: .; j_gene: TRBJ2-7; d_gene: TRBD2
CDR3aa: CSAGDTYEQYF; CDR3nt: TGCAGCGCCGGGGACACCTACGAGCAGTACTTC; v_gene: TRBV29-1; abundance: .; j_gene: TRBJ2-7; d_gene: .
CDR3aa: CASSQGNSGVYEQYF; CDR3nt: TGCGCCAGCAGCCAAGGGAACAGCGGGGTCTACGAGCAGTACTTC; v_gene: TRBV4-3; abundance: .; j_gene: TRBJ2-7; d_gene: TRBD2
CDR3aa: CARPGTRTGELFF; CDR3nt: TGTGCCCGTCCCGGGACTAGGACCGGGGAGCTGTTTTTT; v_gene: TRBV7-9; abundance: .; j_gene: TRBJ2-2; d_gene: TRBD2
CDR3aa: CASSLATYYGSPLHF; CDR3nt: TGTGCCAGCAGCTTAGCGACGTACTATGGTTCACCCCTCCACTTT; v_gene: TRBV7-2; abundance: .; j_gene: TRBJ1-6; d_gene: .
CDR3aa: CASRKGQGLATEAFF; CDR3nt: TGTGCCAGCAGAAAGGGACAGGGTTTGGCCACTGAAGCTTTCTTT; v_gene: TRBV5-6; abundance: few; j_gene: TRBJ1-1; d_gene: TRBD1
CDR3aa: CAWSVLGGYQETQYF; CDR3nt: TGTGCCTGGAGTGTACTAGGAGGGTACCAAGAGACCCAGTACTTC; v_gene: TRBV30; abundance: .; j_gene: TRBJ2-5; d_gene: .
CDR3aa: CALRGYYGYTF; CDR3nt: TGTGCCCTCCGGGGTTATTATGGCTACACCTTC; v_gene: TRBV6-6; abundance: .; j_gene: TRBJ1-2; d_gene: .
CDR3aa: CASSFNRVIAAFF; CDR3nt: TGTGCCAGCAGTTTTAACAGGGTGATAGCAGCTTTCTTT; v_gene: TRBV28; abundance: .; j_gene: TRBJ1-1; d_gene: .